Here is one T cell receptor beta chain with its context. What it recognizes is unknown. The length of the CDR3 is 14 residues. Trimming took 6 bases from V and 5 from J, leaving 14 bases between them. Germline V gene lookup returns CDR1 SGHTA and CDR2 FQGTGA. This sample was included in a study of OX40 agonist ivuxolimab in advanced cancers. On the study more broadly: Hepatocellular carcinoma, melanoma, renal cell or head and neck cancer was diagnosed in the dose-escalation patients.

The assay was immunoSEQ multiplex PCR, and TCRdb's table has in-frame clones only and misses some. Of tens of thousands of clones listed, 75% to 90% are singletons. Study findings and constraints: Also showing low normalized T-cell clonal expansion were some of the nonresponders. In the 0.1 to 3.0 mg/kg range, CD4+ and CD8+ blood T cells had expanded clonally by week 6.

The sequence derives from an adult with an advanced solid tumor such as melanoma, head and neck, liver or kidney cancer. This specimen was CD4+ or CD8+ T cells sorted from blood, taken in a trial of the OX40 agonist ivuxolimab. The J gene is TRBJ2-1, the V gene TRBV7-3; D remains ambiguous. CDR3 in DNA: TGTGCCAGCAGAGACTCCCCCTGGGACAATGAGCAGTTCTTC. Translation: CASRDSPWDNEQFF.